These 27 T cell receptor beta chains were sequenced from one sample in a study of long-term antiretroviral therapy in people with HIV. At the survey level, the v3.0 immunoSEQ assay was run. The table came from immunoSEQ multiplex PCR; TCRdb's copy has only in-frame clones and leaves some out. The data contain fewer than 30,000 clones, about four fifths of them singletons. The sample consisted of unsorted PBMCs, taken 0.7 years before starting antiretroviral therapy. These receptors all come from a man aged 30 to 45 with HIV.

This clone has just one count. The CDR3 loop reads CASSLVAGVTLNDEQFF. The CDR3 DNA follows: TGTGCCAGCAGCTTGGTGGCAGGGGTAACCCTTAACGATGAGCAGTTCTTC. J is TRBJ2-1 and V is TRBV5-6; possibly TRBD1 for D (6 bases). Trimming removed 0 bases at V and 8 bases at J, with 21 bases between. The CDR3 is 17 residues long. Per germline, CDR1 SGHDT and CDR2 YYEEEE. Using reference TRBV5-6 and TRBJ2-1 for the parts outside the CDR3, the full variable domain is DAGVTQSPTHLIKTRGQQVTLRCSPKSGHDTVSWYQQALGQGPQFIFQYYEEEERQRGNFPDRFSGHQFPNYSSELNVNALLLGDSALYLCASSLVAGVTLNDEQFFGPGTRLTVL.

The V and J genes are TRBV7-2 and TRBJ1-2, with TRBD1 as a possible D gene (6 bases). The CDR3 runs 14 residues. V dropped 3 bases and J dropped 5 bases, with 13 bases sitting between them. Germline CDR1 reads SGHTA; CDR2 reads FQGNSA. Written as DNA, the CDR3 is TGTGCCAGCAGCTTTCCAGGGGCTCGGTATGGCTACACCTTC. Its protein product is CASSFPGARYGYTF. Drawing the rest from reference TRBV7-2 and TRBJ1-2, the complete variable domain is GAGVSQSPSNKVTEKGKDVELRCDPISGHTALYWYRQSLGQGLEFLIYFQGNSAPDKSGLPSDRFSAERTGGSVSTLTIQRTQQEDSAVYLCASSFPGARYGYTFGSGTRLTVV.

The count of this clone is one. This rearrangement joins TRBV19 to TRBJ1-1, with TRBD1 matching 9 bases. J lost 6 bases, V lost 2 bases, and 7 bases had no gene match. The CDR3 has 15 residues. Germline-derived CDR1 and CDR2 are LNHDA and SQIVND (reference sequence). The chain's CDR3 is CASSIPRTGAPEAFF. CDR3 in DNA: TGTGCCAGTAGTATACCCCGGACAGGGGCCCCTGAAGCTTTCTTT.

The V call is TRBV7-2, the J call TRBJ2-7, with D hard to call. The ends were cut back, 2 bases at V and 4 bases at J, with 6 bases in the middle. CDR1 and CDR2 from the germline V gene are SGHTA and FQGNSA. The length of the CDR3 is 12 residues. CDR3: CASSLSEYEQYF. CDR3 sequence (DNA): TGTGCCAGCAGCTTATCGGAATACGAGCAGTACTTC.

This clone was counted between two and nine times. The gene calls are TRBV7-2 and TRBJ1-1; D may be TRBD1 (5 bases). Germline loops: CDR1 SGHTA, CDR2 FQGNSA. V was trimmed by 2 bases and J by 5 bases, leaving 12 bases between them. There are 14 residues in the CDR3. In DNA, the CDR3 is TGTGCCAGCAGCTTACCAGGGAGTCGGACTGAAGCTTTCTTT. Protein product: CASSLPGSRTEAFF.

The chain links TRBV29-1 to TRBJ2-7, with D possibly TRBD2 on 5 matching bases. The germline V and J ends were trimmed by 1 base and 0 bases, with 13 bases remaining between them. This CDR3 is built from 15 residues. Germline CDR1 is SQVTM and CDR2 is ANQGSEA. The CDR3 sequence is CSVEGGQASSYEQYF. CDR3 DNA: TGCAGCGTTGAAGGAGGGCAGGCGAGCTCCTACGAGCAGTACTTC.

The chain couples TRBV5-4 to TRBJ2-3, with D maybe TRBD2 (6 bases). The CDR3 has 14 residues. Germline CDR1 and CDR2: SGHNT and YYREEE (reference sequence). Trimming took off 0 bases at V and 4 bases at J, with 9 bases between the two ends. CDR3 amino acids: CASSLEGGADTQYF. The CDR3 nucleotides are TGTGCCAGCAGCTTGGAGGGCGGGGCAGATACGCAGTATTTT.

As DNA, the CDR3 is TGTGCCAGCAGCCCAGGTGGGGGGTACACCTTC. It yields the protein CASSPGGGYTF. The chain links TRBV4-2 to TRBJ1-2, with D perhaps matching TRBD1 (5 bases). Germline V gene sequence: CDR1 LGHNA, CDR2 YNFKEQ. The CDR3 is 11 residues long. V lost 4 bases, J lost 11 bases, and 11 bases lay in between.

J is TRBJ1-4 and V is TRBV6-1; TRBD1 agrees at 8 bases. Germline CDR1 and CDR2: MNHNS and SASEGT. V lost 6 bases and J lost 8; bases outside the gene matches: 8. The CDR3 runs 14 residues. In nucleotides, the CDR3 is TGTGCCAGCAGCCTGGACAGGGTCAGGGAAAAACTGTTTTTT. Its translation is CASSLDRVREKLFF.

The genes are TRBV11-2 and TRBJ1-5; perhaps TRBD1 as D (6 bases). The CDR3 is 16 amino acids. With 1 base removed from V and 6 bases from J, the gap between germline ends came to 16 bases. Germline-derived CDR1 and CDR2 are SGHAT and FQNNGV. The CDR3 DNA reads TGTGCCAGCAGCTTAGGAGGTGGGGGCTCCAGTCAGCCCCAGCATTTT. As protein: CASSLGGGGSSQPQHF.

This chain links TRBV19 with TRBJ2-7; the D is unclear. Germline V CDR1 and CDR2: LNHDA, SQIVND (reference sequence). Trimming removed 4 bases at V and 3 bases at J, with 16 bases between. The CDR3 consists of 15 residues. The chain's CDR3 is CASSTLPGRHYEQYF. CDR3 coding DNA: TGTGCCAGTAGTACTCTCCCCGGCAGGCACTACGAGCAGTACTTC.

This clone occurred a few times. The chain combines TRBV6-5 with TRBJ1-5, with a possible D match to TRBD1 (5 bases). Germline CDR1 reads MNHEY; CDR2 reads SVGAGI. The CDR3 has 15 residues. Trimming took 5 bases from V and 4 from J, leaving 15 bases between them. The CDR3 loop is CASSPRAGRNQPQHF. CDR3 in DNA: TGTGCCAGCAGTCCAAGGGCAGGGAGGAATCAGCCCCAGCATTTT.

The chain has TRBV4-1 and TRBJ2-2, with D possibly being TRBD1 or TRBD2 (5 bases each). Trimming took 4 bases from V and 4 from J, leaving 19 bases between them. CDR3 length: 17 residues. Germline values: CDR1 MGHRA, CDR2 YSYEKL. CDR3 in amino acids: CASSPSSWDPATGELFF. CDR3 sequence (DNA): TGCGCCAGCAGCCCGAGTTCTTGGGACCCCGCCACCGGGGAGCTGTTTTTT.

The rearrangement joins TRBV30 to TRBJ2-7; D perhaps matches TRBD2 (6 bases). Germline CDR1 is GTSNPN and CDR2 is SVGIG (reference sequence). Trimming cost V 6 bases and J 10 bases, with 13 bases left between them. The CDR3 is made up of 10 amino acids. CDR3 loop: CACDGGKQYF. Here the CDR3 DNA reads TGTGCCTGTGATGGCGGGAAACAGTACTTC.

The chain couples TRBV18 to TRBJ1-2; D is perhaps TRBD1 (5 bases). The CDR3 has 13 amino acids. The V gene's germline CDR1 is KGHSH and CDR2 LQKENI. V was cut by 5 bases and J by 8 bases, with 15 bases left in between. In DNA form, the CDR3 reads TGTGCCAGCTCAGGAGGGGTTTCGGAGGGCTACACCTTC. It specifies CASSGGVSEGYTF.

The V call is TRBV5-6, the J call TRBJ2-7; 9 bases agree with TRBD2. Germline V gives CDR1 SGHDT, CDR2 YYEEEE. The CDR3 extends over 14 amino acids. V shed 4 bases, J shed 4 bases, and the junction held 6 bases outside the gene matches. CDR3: CASSRGAGGYEQYF. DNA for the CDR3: TGTGCCAGCAGCCGAGGAGCGGGAGGATACGAGCAGTACTTC.

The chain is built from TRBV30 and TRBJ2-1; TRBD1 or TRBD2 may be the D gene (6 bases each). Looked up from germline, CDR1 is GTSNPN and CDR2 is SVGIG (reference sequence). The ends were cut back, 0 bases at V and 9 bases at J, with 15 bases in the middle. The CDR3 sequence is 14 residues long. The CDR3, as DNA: TGTGCCTGGAGTGTACTAGGGGGGACGGGTGAGCAGTTCTTC. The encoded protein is CAWSVLGGTGEQFF.

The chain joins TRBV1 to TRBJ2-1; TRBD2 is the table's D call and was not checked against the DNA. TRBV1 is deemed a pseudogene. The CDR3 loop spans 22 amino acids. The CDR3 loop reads CTSSQDGDLAGVGESSYNEQFF. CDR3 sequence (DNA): TGCACCAGCAGCCAAGATGGGGACCTAGCGGGAGTTGGGGAAAGCTCCTACAATGAGCAGTTCTTC.

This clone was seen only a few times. The CDR3 region is CASSGGQGIQPQHF. CDR3 nucleotides: TGTGCCAGCAGCGGGGGACAGGGGATCCAGCCCCAGCATTTT. The chain employs TRBV7-9 and TRBJ1-5, with 10 bases fitting TRBD1. Losses at the gene ends were 5 bases for V and 7 bases for J; bases not matched to a gene: 5. CDR3 length: 14 residues. Per germline, CDR1 SEHNR and CDR2 FQNEAQ (reference sequence).

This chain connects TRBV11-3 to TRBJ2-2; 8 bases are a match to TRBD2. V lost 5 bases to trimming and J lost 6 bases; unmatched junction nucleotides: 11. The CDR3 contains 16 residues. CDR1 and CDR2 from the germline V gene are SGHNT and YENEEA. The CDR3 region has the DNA TGTGCCAGCAGCCCCGGGGGGGGTGATGAGGCCGGGGAGCTGTTTTTT. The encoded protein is CASSPGGGDEAGELFF.

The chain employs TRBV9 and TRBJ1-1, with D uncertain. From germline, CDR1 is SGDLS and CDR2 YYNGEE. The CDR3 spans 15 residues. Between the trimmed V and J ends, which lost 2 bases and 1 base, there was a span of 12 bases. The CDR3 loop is CASSVGGFGNTEAFF. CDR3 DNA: TGTGCCAGCAGCGTCGGCGGATTCGGGAACACTGAAGCTTTCTTT.

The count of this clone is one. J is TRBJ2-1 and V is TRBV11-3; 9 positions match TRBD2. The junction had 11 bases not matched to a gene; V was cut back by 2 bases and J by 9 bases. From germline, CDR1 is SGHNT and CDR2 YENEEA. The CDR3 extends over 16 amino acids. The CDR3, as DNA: TGTGCCAGCAGCTTATCGACTAGCGGAGGTCTGGTTGAGCAGTTCTTC. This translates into CASSLSTSGGLVEQFF.

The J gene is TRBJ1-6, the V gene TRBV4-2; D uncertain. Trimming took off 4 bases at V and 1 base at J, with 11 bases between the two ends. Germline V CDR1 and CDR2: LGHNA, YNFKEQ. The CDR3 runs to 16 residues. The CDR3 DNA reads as TGTGCCAGCAGCCGGGGAGGATCGTCCTATAATTCACCCCTCCACTTT. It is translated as CASSRGGSSYNSPLHF.

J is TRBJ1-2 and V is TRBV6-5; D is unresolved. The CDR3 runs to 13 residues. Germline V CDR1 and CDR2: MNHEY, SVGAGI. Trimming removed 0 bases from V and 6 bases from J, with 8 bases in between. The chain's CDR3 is CASSYSKIDGYTF. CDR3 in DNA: TGTGCCAGCAGTTACTCCAAGATAGATGGCTACACCTTC.

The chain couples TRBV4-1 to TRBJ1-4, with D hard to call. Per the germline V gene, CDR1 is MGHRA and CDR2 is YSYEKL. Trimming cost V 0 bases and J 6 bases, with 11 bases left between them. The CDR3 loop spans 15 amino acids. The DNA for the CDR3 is TGCGCCAGCAGCCAAGACGAGGGTTATGATGAAAAACTGTTTTTT. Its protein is CASSQDEGYDEKLFF.

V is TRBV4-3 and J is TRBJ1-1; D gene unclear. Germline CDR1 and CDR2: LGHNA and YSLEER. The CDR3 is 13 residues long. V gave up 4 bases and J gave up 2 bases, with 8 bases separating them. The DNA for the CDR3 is TGCGCCAGCAGCCGAAGTGTAAACACTGAAGCTTTCTTT. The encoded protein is CASSRSVNTEAFF.

Here the CDR3 reads CASSLPPLGKLFF. The CDR3 nucleotides read TGTGCCAGCAGCCTCCCCCCGTTGGGAAAACTGTTTTTT. The chain combines TRBV9 with TRBJ1-4; D remains ambiguous. Trimming stripped 4 bases from V and 10 bases from J, with 14 bases between. The CDR3 totals 13 residues. Germline V lookup: CDR1 SGDLS, CDR2 YYNGEE. Looking up the rest from reference TRBV9 and TRBJ1-4 gives the full variable domain: DSGVTQTPKHLITATGQRVTLRCSPRSGDLSVYWYQQSLDQGLQFLIQYYNGEERAKGNILERFSAQQFPDLHSELNLSSLELGDSALYFCASSLPPLGKLFFGSGTQLSVL.